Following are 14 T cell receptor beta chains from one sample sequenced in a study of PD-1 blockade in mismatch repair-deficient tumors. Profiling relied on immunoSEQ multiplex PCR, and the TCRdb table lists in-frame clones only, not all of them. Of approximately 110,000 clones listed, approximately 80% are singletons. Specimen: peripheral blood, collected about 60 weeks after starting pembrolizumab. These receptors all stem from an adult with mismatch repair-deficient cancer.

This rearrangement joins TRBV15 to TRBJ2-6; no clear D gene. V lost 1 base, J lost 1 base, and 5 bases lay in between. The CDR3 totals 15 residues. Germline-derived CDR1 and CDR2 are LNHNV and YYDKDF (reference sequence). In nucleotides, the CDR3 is TGTGCCACCAGCAGAGCAAGATCTGGGGCCAACGTCCTGACTTTC. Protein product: CATSRARSGANVLTF.

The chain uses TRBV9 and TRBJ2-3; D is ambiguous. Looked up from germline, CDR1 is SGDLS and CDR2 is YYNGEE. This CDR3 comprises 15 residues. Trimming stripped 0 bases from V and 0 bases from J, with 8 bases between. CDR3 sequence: CASSVGVGSTDTQYF. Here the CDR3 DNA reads TGTGCCAGCAGCGTAGGGGTGGGGAGCACAGATACGCAGTATTTT.

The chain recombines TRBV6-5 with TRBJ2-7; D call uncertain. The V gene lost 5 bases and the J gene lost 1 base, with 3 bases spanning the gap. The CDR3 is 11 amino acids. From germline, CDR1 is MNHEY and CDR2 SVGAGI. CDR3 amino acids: CASSESYEQYF. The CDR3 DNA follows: TGTGCCAGCAGTGAATCCTACGAGCAGTACTTC.

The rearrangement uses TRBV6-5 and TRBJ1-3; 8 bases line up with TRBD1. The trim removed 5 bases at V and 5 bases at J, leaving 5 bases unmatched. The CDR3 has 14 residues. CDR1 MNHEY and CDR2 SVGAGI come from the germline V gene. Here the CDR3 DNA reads TGTGCCAGCAGTGCGGACAGGGTTAGAAACACCATATATTTT. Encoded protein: CASSADRVRNTIYF.

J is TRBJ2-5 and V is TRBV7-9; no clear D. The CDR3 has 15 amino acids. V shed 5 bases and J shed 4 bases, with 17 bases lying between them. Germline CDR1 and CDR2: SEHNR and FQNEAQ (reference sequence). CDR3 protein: CASSPDRFRTETQYF. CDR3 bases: TGTGCCAGCAGCCCCGATCGATTCCGCACAGAGACCCAGTACTTC.

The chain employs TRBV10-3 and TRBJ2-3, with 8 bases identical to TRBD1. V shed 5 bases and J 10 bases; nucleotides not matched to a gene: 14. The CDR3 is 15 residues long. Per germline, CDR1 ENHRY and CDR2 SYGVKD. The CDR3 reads CAISQGQASEGAQYF. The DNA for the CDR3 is TGTGCCATCAGTCAGGGACAGGCCTCGGAAGGGGCGCAGTATTTT.

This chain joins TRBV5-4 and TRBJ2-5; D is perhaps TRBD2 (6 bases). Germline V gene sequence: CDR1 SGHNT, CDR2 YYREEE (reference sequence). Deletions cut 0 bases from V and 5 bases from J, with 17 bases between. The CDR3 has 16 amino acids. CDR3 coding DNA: TGTGCCAGCAGCTTGGCCGGGAGCGGAGACCGGGAGACCCAGTACTTC. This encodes CASSLAGSGDRETQYF.

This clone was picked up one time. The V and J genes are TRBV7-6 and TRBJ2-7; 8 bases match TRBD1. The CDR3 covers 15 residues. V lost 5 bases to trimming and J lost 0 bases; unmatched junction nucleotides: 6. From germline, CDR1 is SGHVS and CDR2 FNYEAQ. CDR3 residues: CASSPGQGSSYEQYF. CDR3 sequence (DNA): TGTGCCAGCAGCCCCGGACAGGGTAGCTCCTACGAGCAGTACTTC.

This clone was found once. Written as DNA, the CDR3 is TGTGCCAGCAGCTTTGGTAGCGGGAGGGCAGGGGAGACCCAGTACTTC. It encodes CASSFGSGRAGETQYF. The chain combines TRBV13 with TRBJ2-5, with 11 positions matching TRBD2. V was pared by 3 bases and J by 5 bases, with 8 bases of the junction left unmatched. The CDR3 totals 16 residues. The germline gives CDR1 PRHDT, CDR2 FYEKMQ (reference sequence).

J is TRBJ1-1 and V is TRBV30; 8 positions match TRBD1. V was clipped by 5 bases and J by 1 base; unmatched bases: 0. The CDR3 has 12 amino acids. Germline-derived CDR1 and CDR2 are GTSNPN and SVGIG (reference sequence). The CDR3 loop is CAWGTGNTEAFF. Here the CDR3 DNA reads TGTGCCTGGGGGACAGGGAACACTGAAGCTTTCTTT.

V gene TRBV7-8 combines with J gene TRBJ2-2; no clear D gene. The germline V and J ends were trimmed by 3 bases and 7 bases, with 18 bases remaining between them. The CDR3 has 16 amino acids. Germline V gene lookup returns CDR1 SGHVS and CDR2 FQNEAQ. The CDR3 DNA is TGTGCCAGCAGCTTTCGAGAGAGCTCTGGTTTCGGGGAGCTGTTTTTT. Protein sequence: CASSFRESSGFGELFF.

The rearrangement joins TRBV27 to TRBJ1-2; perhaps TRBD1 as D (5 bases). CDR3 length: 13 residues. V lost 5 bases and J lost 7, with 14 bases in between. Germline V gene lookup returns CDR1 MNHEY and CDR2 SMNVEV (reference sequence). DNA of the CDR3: TGTGCCAGCAGTCCAGGGACTGCGGCTGGCTACACCTTC. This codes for CASSPGTAAGYTF.

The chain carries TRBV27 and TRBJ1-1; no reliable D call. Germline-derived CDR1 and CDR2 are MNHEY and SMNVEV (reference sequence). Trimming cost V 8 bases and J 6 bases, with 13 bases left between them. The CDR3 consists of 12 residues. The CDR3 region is CASFGEAAEAFF. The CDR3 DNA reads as TGTGCCAGCTTTGGGGAGGCCGCTGAAGCTTTCTTT.

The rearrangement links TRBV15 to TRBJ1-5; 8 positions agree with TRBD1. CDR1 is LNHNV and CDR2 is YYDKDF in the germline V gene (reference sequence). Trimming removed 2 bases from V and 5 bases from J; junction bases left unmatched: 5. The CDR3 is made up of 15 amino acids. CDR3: CATSRSTGVYQPQHF. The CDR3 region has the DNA TGTGCCACCAGCAGATCGACAGGGGTTTATCAGCCCCAGCATTTT.